Listed below are T cell receptor beta chains from one sample, sequenced in a study of spatial heterogeneity in lung cancer. TCRdb independently ran MiXCR on the 5' RACE reads; one entry per CDR3 protein. Of around 41,000 distinct CDR3 sequences listed, approximately 22% were seen once; the top ten hold 6.5% to 9%. This sample comprised PBMCs, obtained at follow-up. These receptors all come from a female donor with early-stage non-small cell lung cancer. Both conserved end residues are part of each CDR3. A D gene is named only where the DNA matches it firmly. For some rows the clone size is stated as once, few or many, or as a class when expanded; others skip it.

>TRBD2|TRBV10-2|NA|TRBJ2-3
TGCGCCAGCAGTGAGAGGGGAGCGGCGGGAGGAGATACGCAGTATTTT
CASSERGAAGGDTQYF
>NA|TRBV7-9|few|TRBJ2-6
TGTGCCAGCAGCTCCCCGTTCTCTGGGGCCAACGTCCTGACTTTC
CASSSPFSGANVLTF
>NA|TRBV7-8|many|TRBJ1-1
TGTGCCAGCAGCTTTTTCGCTTTTATGAACACTGAAGCTTTCTTT
CASSFFAFMNTEAFF
>NA|TRBV19|NA|TRBJ1-1
TGTGCCAGTAGTATAGGAGGGGCGGTTGGCGCTGAAGCTTTCTTT
CASSIGGAVGAEAFF
>TRBD1|TRBV20-1|many|TRBJ2-5
TGCAGTGCTAGGGGGACAGGGGGAGAGACCCAGTACTTC
CSARGTGGETQYF
>NA|TRBV11-3|NA|TRBJ2-1
TGTGCCAGCAGCTTGAGTGGGGCATACAATGAGCAGTTCTTC
CASSLSGAYNEQFF
>NA|TRBV11-2|few|TRBJ2-5
TGTGCCAGCAGCTCGTACAGGGTTGACGAGACCCAGTACTTC
CASSSYRVDETQYF
>NA|TRBV27|NA|TRBJ2-1
TGTGCCAGCAGACGAACTCCGTTTCTCGGCCCGAACAATGAGCAGTTCTTC
CASRRTPFLGPNNEQFF
>TRBD1|TRBV7-2|many|TRBJ1-1
TGTGCCAGCAGGCCGACAGGGGGCGGGAAAGCTTTCTTT
CASRPTGGGKAFF
>TRBD2|TRBV29-1|NA|TRBJ2-1
TGCAGCGTTGTTGGGCCTAGCGGGAGGTCCTACAATGAGCAGTTCTTC
CSVVGPSGRSYNEQFF
>NA|TRBV7-9|once|TRBJ2-2
TGTGGCAGCAGCTGGTCTGTTGGGGAGCTGTTTTTT
CGSSWSVGELFF
>TRBD2|TRBV19|many|TRBJ2-3
TGTGCCACCTCCCGTCGTCGGGAGGGCCGCACAGATACGCAGTATTTT
CATSRRREGRTDTQYF
>NA|TRBV24-1|many|TRBJ2-3
TGTGCCACCAGTGGAGGGGGTACAGATACGCAGTATTTT
CATSGGGTDTQYF
>NA|TRBV7-3|few|TRBJ1-2
TGTGCCAGCAGCTTAGGTCTTCCGGGGAGTGGTGGCTACACCTTC
CASSLGLPGSGGYTF
>NA|TRBV11-2|few|TRBJ1-2
TGTGCCAGCAGCCGGCTTATAAATAGGGACGGACCAAACTATGGCTACACCTTC
CASSRLINRDGPNYGYTF
>NA|TRBV5-1|NA|TRBJ2-1
TGCGCCAGCAGCTTGACCCAGCGGAATGAGCAGTTCTTC
CASSLTQRNEQFF
>TRBD2|TRBV5-1|NA|TRBJ2-7
TGCGCCAGCGGACTAGCGGGAGTCTCATACGAGCAGTACTTC
CASGLAGVSYEQYF
>TRBD1|TRBV28|NA|TRBJ1-1
TGTGCCAGCAGTTTATCCCGGGACAGGGGGCTGGAAACTGAAGCTTTCTTT
CASSLSRDRGLETEAFF
>NA|TRBV2|NA|TRBJ2-5
TGTGCCAGCACTACGCAGGGAGTGGTTCGGACCCAGTACTTC
CASTTQGVVRTQYF
>TRBD2|TRBV7-2|many|TRBJ2-1
TGTGCCAGCTTGGGGCGGGGGGGCTCAGCCTACAATGAGCAGTTCTTC
CASLGRGGSAYNEQFF
>NA|TRBV2|few|TRBJ2-5
TGTGCCAGCAGAGGTACGGGGGAGACCCAGTACTTC
CASRGTGETQYF
>NA|TRBV24-1|NA|TRBJ2-2
TGTGCCACCAGTGACGCAGGGAGAGGGGACACCGGGGAGCTGTTTTTT
CATSDAGRGDTGELFF
>NA|TRBV19|few|TRBJ2-1
TGTGCCAGTAGATCGACTAGTCATGAGCAGTTCTTC
CASRSTSHEQFF
>NA|TRBV20-1|NA|TRBJ1-1
TGCAGTGCGGCCGGGCAGACAAGAAGAGGTAACACTGAAGCTTTCTTT
CSAAGQTRRGNTEAFF
>NA|TRBV7-9|many|TRBJ2-7
TGTGCCAGCAGGAAAGCCGGGGGGCTCGGCGAGCAGTACTTC
CASRKAGGLGEQYF
>TRBD2|TRBV5-1|many|TRBJ2-1
TGCGCCAGCAGTAAAAGCGGGAGTCGAGGAGGGAATGAGCAGTTCTTC
CASSKSGSRGGNEQFF
>NA|TRBV4-1|once|TRBJ1-2
TGCGCCAGCAGCCAAGATCCAGGAGGCAACTATGGCTACACCTTC
CASSQDPGGNYGYTF
>NA|TRBV11-2|NA|TRBJ1-6
TGTGCCAGCAGTCCCTACAGGCCAACCAATTCACCCCTCCACTTT
CASSPYRPTNSPLHF
>NA|TRBV5-1|few|TRBJ1-1
TGCGCCAGCAGCGAACAGGCCCAAGCTTTCTTT
CASSEQAQAFF
>TRBD2|TRBV12-3/TRBV12-4|many|TRBJ2-2
TGTGCCAGCAGTTTATCAGCTAGCGGGAGGACCGGGGAGCTGTTTTTT
CASSLSASGRTGELFF
>TRBD2|TRBV2|few|TRBJ2-5
TGTGCCAGCAGGGGACTAGCGGGAGGACAAGAGACCCAGTACTTC
CASRGLAGGQETQYF
>TRBD1|TRBV7-2|NA|TRBJ1-2
TGTGTCAGCAGCTCAGACCGACAGGGTCTATATGGCTACACCTTC
CVSSSDRQGLYGYTF
>NA|TRBV19|many|TRBJ2-5
TGTGCCAGTAAACAGACCGTCCTGCGGGAGACCCAGTACTTC
CASKQTVLRETQYF
>NA|TRBV9|many|TRBJ2-5
TGTGCCAGCAGCGTAGAAGGAACAGGACAAGAGACCCAGTACTTC
CASSVEGTGQETQYF
>NA|TRBV3-1|NA|TRBJ2-7
TGTGCCAGCAGCCAAGTCTTACGGCTTTACTACGAGCAGTACTTC
CASSQVLRLYYEQYF
>TRBD1|TRBV7-2|few|TRBJ1-1
TGTGCCAGCAGCTCCTTGACAGGGGGGAACACTGAAGCTTTCTTT
CASSSLTGGNTEAFF
>TRBD1|TRBV29-1|NA|TRBJ1-1
TGCAGCGTTGAACCCAGGGGGCTCGGCACTGAAGCTTTCTTT
CSVEPRGLGTEAFF
>TRBD1|TRBV12-5|medium-sized|TRBJ2-2
TGTGCTAGTGGTGACAGGGCCCCCGGGGAGCTGTTTTTT
CASGDRAPGELFF
>TRBD1|TRBV3-1|NA|TRBJ1-4
TGTGCCAGCAGCCACCCACAGGGGGCGCAAGAAAAACTGTTTTTT
CASSHPQGAQEKLFF